A single sample is the source of the 15 T cell receptor beta chains below, sequenced in a study of brain T cells in children with intractable seizures. Clones were sequenced by immunoSEQ multiplex PCR, and TCRdb holds only the in-frame ones, with some missing. This sample has about 340,000 clones, with over 90% found just once. Time point in this sample: blood from clinic visit 5 months post-surgery; TSC patient then seizure free. Sequencing used peripheral blood, obtained more than 4 months after surgery. These receptors were taken from a boy younger than two with tuberous sclerosis and intractable seizures.

The V call is TRBV24-1, the J call TRBJ2-3; D remains unclear. The V gene lost 9 bases and the J gene lost 0 bases, with 9 bases spanning the gap. Germline lookup yields CDR1 KGHDR and CDR2 SFDVKD. This CDR3 comprises 13 residues. CDR3 in DNA: TGTGCCACCCGCGAATCTAGCACAGATACGCAGTATTTT. Protein sequence: CATRESSTDTQYF.

The CDR3 coding sequence is TGTGCCAGCAGCTTAGGCGTGGAGGGAAACACCATATATTTT. The encoded protein is CASSLGVEGNTIYF. The chain uses TRBV7-9 and TRBJ1-3; D call uncertain. Germline values: CDR1 SEHNR, CDR2 FQNEAQ (reference sequence). V gave up 1 base and J gave up 4 bases, with 8 bases separating them. This CDR3 has 14 residues.

This clone was counted once. The rearrangement joins TRBV30 to TRBJ1-4, with D uncertain. V lost 0 bases to trimming and J lost 2 bases, with 10 bases between them. This CDR3 contains 15 residues. From germline, CDR1 is GTSNPN and CDR2 SVGIG (reference sequence). The CDR3 DNA is TGTGCCTGGAGTGTACAGCTAGGGACTAATGAAAAACTGTTTTTT. It codes for CAWSVQLGTNEKLFF.

The chain carries TRBV5-4 and TRBJ2-7, with a weak D call TRBD1 (6 bases). V lost 0 bases to trimming and J lost 6 bases, with 10 bases between them. From germline, CDR1 is SGHNT and CDR2 YYREEE (reference sequence). The CDR3 has 13 residues. This CDR3 reads CASSLGGPAEQYF. CDR3 nucleotides: TGTGCCAGCAGCTTGGGGGGGCCTGCCGAGCAGTACTTC.

In its sample, this clone was seen once. V is TRBV7-9 and J is TRBJ1-2; no firm D call. CDR1 and CDR2 from the germline V gene are SEHNR and FQNEAQ (reference sequence). The CDR3 runs 14 residues. V lost 10 bases and J 3 bases, leaving 18 bases between the germline ends. CDR3 amino acids: CATSPLELDYGYTF. The CDR3 DNA reads as TGTGCCACCTCACCACTAGAGTTGGACTATGGCTACACCTTC. The entire variable domain, with the rest obtained from reference TRBV7-9 and TRBJ1-2, is as follows: DTGVSQNPRHKITKRGQNVTFRCDPISEHNRLYWYRQTLGQGPEFLTYFQNEAQLEKSRLLSDRFSAERPKGSFSTLEIQRTEQGDSAMYLCATSPLELDYGYTFGSGTRLTVV.

The genes are TRBV5-1 and TRBJ1-4; tentative D call: TRBD1 (6 bases). Germline V gene sequence: CDR1 SGHRS, CDR2 YFSETQ. The CDR3 loop spans 17 amino acids. Deletions cut 1 base from V and 5 bases from J, with 18 bases between. The DNA for the CDR3 is TGCGCCAGCAGCTTGAGGACAGCCTTGGGCCCGAATGAAAAACTGTTTTTT. Its translation is CASSLRTALGPNEKLFF.

This chain links TRBV7-2 with TRBJ1-1; 10 bases line up with TRBD1. Germline V CDR1 and CDR2: SGHTA, FQGNSA. This CDR3 region has 17 residues. The V gene end was trimmed by 1 base and the J gene end by 10 bases; junction bases not matched to a gene: 15. The CDR3 loop is CASSLVHNDRGRGRAFF. In nucleotides, the CDR3 is TGTGCCAGCAGCTTAGTCCACAATGACAGGGGGCGAGGTAGAGCTTTCTTT.

The gene calls are TRBV19 and TRBJ2-1, with D perhaps matching TRBD2 (5 bases). This CDR3 is 15 amino acids long. V was pared by 4 bases and J by 6 bases, with 16 bases between. Germline CDR1 reads LNHDA; CDR2 reads SQIVND (reference sequence). The CDR3 DNA reads TGTGCCAGTAGTACCCCGCCGGCAGGAGGCAATGAGCAGTTCTTC. This sequence encodes CASSTPPAGGNEQFF.

V is TRBV2 and J is TRBJ1-6; D might be TRBD1 (6 bases). Trimming stripped 7 bases from V and 6 bases from J, with 13 bases between. Per germline, CDR1 SNHLY and CDR2 FYNNEI. The CDR3 extends over 14 amino acids. The CDR3 DNA sequence: TGTGCCAGCAACGGGGGCAGAGCTAATTCACCCCTCCACTTT. Translated, it gives CASNGGRANSPLHF.

The chain joins TRBV11-2 to TRBJ2-1; D gene uncertain. This CDR3 has 13 amino acids. Germline loops: CDR1 SGHAT, CDR2 FQNNGV. Deletions cut 0 bases from V and 8 bases from J, with 8 bases between. The DNA of the CDR3 is TGTGCCAGCAGCTTAGATAAACTCGATGAGCAGTTCTTC. Residues: CASSLDKLDEQFF.

This chain links TRBV5-6 with TRBJ1-2; TRBD1 matches at 10 bases. This CDR3 region has 16 residues. J gave up 3 bases and V 4 bases, and 9 bases lay outside the gene matches. Germline V gives CDR1 SGHDT, CDR2 YYEEEE. CDR3 nucleotides: TGTGCCAGCAGCCAGGGGACAGGGGTTTTTTACTATGGCTACACCTTC. Translation: CASSQGTGVFYYGYTF.

The chain couples TRBV30 to TRBJ2-5; D is undetermined. V dropped 4 bases and J dropped 5 bases, with 11 bases sitting between them. The CDR3 contains 12 residues. Germline lookup yields CDR1 GTSNPN and CDR2 SVGIG (reference sequence). The CDR3 reads CAWTKLVETQYF. For the CDR3, the DNA is TGTGCCTGGACAAAATTGGTCGAGACCCAGTACTTC.

The chain uses TRBV10-3 and TRBJ2-7; D possibly corresponds to TRBD1 (5 bases). Germline lookup yields CDR1 ENHRY and CDR2 SYGVKD. Between the trimmed V and J ends, which lost 7 bases and 4 bases, there was a span of 23 bases. The CDR3 loop spans 16 amino acids. The CDR3 DNA sequence: TGTGCCATCACGGAAAGCCCTCGACAGCCACCATACGAGCAGTACTTC. This codes for CAITESPRQPPYEQYF.

This clone turned up a few times. The chain combines TRBV7-9 with TRBJ1-2; D gene uncertain. This CDR3 contains 11 residues. Germline V gene lookup returns CDR1 SEHNR and CDR2 FQNEAQ (reference sequence). Trimming took 4 bases from V and 4 from J, leaving 4 bases between them. CDR3 sequence reads: CASSSTYGYTF. The CDR3 region has the DNA TGTGCCAGCAGCTCTACCTATGGCTACACCTTC. The whole variable domain, remainder taken from reference TRBV7-9 and TRBJ1-2, is DTGVSQNPRHKITKRGQNVTFRCDPISEHNRLYWYRQTLGQGPEFLTYFQNEAQLEKSRLLSDRFSAERPKGSFSTLEIQRTEQGDSAMYLCASSSTYGYTFGSGTRLTVV.

V gene TRBV9 combines with J gene TRBJ2-7, with 7 bases fitting TRBD2. The V gene end was trimmed by 0 bases and the J gene end by 5 bases; junction bases not matched to a gene: 14. This CDR3 region has 17 residues. CDR1 and CDR2 (germline): SGDLS, YYNGEE. CDR3 amino acids: CASSVDESAAGADEQYF. CDR3 nucleotides: TGTGCCAGCAGCGTAGATGAATCGGCGGCGGGAGCAGACGAGCAGTACTTC.